The clone carrying this TCR beta chain occurred many times. The sample is drawn from a study of T cells in Graves' hyperthyroidism and ophthalmopathy. TCR beta CDR3 sequences were amplified from RNA transcripts. With the HTBI primer set, the TCR CDR3 went through a first round of RT-PCR. TCRdb reprocessed the multiplex PCR reads with MiXCR, giving one entry per CDR3 protein. The repertoire has 400,000 to 550,000 distinct CDR3 sequences, under 15% of them found once; the top ten carry over 15%. V lost 1 base and J lost 10; bases outside the gene matches: 4. The CDR3 is 14 amino acids. Germline CDR1 is SGHVS and CDR2 is FQNEAQ. The study left out patients who had uncontrolled infection, other autoimmune disease, pregnancy or lactation.

The V and J genes are TRBV7-8 and TRBJ2-1; 10 bases agree with TRBD2. Source material: blood. The sequence derives from a woman aged 18-29 years with Graves' hyperthyroidism. CDR3 sequence reads: CASSLGLAGEEQFF. The CDR3 DNA follows: TGTGCCAGCAGCTTAGGGCTAGCGGGAGAGGAGCAGTTCTTC.